This TCR beta chain came from a study of blood T cells in healthy people across ages. For the second PCR, which ran for about 6 to 11 cycles, a sample-barcoded 5' primer and a J-beta primer mix were used. Via MiXCR, TCRdb re-called the 5' RACE reads, giving one row per CDR3 protein. The repertoire holds roughly 1.5 million distinct CDR3 sequences, approximately 43% seen once, with around 4% in the top ten. This clonotype was seen a handful of times. The antigen remains undetermined. The study's findings and limits: As naive T cell percentage varied, TCR beta diversity correlated strongly with it. A conclusive naive versus antigen-experienced comparison was prevented by the unsorted PBMCs. It was held that diversity estimates obtained from one million T cells represented underestimates.

RNA extraction gave at least 5 micrograms of total RNA per sample. The CDR3 loop spans 13 amino acids. V was trimmed by 1 base and J by 6 bases, leaving 7 bases between them. The germline gives CDR1 SGHDN, CDR2 FVKESK. Sequencing was done on a sample of blood. This rearrangement joins TRBV14 to TRBJ2-1; D gene unclear. This clonotype originated in a woman in her late teens or twenties in good health. The CDR3 sequence: CASSQALFNEQFF. The CDR3 DNA is TGTGCCAGCAGCCAAGCCCTCTTCAATGAGCAGTTCTTC.